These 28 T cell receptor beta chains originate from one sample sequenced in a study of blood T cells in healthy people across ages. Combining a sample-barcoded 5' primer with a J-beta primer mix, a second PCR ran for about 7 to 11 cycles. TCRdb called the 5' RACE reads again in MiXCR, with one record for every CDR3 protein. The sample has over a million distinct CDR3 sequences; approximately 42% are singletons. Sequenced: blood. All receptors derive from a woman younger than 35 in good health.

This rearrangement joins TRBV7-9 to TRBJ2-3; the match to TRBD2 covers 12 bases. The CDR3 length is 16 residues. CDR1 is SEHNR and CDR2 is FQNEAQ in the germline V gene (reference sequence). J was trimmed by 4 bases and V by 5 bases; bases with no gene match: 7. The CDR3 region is CASSLRLAGDSDTQYF. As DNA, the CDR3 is TGTGCCAGCAGCCTACGACTAGCGGGAGATTCAGATACGCAGTATTTT.

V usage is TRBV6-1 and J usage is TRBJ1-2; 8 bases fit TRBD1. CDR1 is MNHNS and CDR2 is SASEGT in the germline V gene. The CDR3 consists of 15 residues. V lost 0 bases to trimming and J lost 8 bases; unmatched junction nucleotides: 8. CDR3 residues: CASSEAGQGAWGYTF. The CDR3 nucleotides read TGTGCCAGCAGTGAAGCTGGGCAGGGGGCTTGGGGCTACACCTTC.

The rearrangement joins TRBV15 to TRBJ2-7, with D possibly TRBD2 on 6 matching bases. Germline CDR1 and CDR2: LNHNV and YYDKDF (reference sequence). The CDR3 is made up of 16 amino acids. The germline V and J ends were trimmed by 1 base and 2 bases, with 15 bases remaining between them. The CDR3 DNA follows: TGTGCCACCAGCAGAGGTCGGGAGAGCAGTGCCTACGAGCAGTACTTC. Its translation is CATSRGRESSAYEQYF. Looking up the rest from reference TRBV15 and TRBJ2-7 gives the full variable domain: DAMVIQNPRYQVTQFGKPVTLSCSQTLNHNVMYWYQQKSSQAPKLLFHYYDKDFNNEADTPDNFQSRRPNTSFCFLDIRSPGLGDTAMYLCATSRGRESSAYEQYFGPGTRLTVT.

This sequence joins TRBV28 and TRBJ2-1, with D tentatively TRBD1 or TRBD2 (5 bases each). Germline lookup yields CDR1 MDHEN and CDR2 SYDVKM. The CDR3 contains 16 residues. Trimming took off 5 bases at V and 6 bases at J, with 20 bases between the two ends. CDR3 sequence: CASSTTPGPWGNEQFF. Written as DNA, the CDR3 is TGTGCCAGCAGTACTACACCGGGACCTTGGGGCAATGAGCAGTTCTTC.

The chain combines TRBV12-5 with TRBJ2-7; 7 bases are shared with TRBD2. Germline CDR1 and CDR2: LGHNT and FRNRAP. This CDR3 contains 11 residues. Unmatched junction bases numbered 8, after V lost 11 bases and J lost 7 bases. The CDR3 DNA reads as TGTGCTGTCCAGCGGGACTATGAGCAGTACTTC. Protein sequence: CAVQRDYEQYF.

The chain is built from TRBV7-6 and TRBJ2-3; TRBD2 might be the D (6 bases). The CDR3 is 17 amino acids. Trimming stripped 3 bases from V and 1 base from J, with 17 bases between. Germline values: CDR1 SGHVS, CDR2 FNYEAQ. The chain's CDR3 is CASSFAFSGVGTDTQYF. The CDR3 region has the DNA TGTGCCAGCAGCTTTGCGTTTAGCGGAGTCGGCACAGATACGCAGTATTTT.

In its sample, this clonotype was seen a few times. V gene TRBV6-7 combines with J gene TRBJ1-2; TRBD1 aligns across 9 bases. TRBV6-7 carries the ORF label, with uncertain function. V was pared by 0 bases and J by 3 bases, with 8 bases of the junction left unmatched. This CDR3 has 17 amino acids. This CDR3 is CASSYSNRGLEDYGYTF. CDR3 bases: TGTGCCAGCAGTTACTCGAACAGGGGGCTGGAGGACTATGGCTACACCTTC.

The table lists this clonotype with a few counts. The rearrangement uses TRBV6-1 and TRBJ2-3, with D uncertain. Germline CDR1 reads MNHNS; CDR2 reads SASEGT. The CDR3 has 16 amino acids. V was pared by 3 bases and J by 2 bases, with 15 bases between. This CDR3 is CASSDGRVHPTDTQYF. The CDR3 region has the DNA TGTGCCAGCAGTGACGGCCGAGTCCACCCCACAGATACGCAGTATTTT.

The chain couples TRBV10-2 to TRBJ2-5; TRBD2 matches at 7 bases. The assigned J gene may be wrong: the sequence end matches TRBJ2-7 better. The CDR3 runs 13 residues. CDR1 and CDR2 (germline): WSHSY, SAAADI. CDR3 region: CASRGTNWGEQYF. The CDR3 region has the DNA TGCGCCAGCAGGGGGACTAATTGGGGCGAGCAGTACTTC.

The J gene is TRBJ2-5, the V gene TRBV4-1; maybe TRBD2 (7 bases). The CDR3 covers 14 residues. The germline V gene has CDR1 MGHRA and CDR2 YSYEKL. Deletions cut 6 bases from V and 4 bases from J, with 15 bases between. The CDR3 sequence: CASSFRGGGETQYF. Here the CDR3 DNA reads TGCGCCAGCAGTTTTCGAGGGGGGGGAGAGACCCAGTACTTC.

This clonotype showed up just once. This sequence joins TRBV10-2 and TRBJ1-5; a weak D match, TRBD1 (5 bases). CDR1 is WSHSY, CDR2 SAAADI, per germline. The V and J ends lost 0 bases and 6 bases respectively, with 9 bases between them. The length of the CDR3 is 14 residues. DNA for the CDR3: TGCGCCAGCAGTGAGTCCCAAGGGACTCAGCCCCAGCATTTT. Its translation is CASSESQGTQPQHF.

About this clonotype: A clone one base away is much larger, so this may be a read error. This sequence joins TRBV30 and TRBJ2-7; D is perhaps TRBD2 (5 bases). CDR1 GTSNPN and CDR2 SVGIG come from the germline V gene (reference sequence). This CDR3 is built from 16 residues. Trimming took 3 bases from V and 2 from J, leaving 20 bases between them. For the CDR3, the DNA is TGTGCCTGGAGCCTTCGAACGAGAGGGATCACCTACGAGCAGTACTTC. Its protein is CAWSLRTRGITYEQYF.

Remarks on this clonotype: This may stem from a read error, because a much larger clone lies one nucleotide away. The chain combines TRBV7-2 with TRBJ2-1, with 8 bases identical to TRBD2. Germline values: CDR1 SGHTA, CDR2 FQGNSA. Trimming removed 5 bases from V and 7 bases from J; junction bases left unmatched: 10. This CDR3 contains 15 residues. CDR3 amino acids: CASSPGAGGGNEQFF. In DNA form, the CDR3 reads TGTGCCAGCAGCCCAGGGGCGGGAGGAGGGAATGAGCAGTTCTTC.

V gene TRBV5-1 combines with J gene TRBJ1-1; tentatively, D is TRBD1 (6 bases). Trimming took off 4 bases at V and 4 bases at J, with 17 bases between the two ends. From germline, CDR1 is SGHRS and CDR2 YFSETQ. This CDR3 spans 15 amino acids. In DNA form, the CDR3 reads TGCGCCAGCAGCAAGATCGGGGGGCTGGGCACTGAAGCTTTCTTT. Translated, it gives CASSKIGGLGTEAFF.

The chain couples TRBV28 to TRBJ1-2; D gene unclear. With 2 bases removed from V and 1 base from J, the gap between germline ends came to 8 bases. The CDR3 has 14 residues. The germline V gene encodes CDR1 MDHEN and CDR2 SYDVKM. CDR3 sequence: CASSLLTVNYGYTF. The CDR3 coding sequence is TGTGCCAGCAGTTTACTCACAGTTAACTATGGCTACACCTTC.

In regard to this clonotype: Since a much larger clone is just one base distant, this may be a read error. The CDR3 spells CAISRVITDTQYF. The CDR3 region has the DNA TGTGCCATCAGTAGGGTGATCACAGATACGCAGTATTTT. This chain joins TRBV10-3 and TRBJ2-3; unclear D gene. This CDR3 is built from 13 residues. Trimming removed 5 bases at V and 2 bases at J, with 8 bases between. The germline CDR1 and CDR2 sequences are ENHRY and SYGVKD.

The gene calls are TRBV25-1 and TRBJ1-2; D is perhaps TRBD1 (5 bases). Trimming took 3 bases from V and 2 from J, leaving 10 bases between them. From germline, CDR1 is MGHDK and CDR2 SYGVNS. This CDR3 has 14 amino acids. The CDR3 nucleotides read TGTGCCAGCAGTGAGGACACAACGAACTATGGCTACACCTTC. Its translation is CASSEDTTNYGYTF.

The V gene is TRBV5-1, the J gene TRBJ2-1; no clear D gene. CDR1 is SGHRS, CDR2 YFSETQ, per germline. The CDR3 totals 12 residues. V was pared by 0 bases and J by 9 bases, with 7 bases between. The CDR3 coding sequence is TGCGCCAGCAGCTTGGAGTTTATTGAGCAGTTCTTC. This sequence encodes CASSLEFIEQFF. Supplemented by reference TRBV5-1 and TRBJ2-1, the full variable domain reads KAGVTQTPRYLIKTRGQQVTLSCSPISGHRSVSWYQQTPGQGLQFLFEYFSETQRNKGNFPGRFSGRQFSNSRSEMNVSTLELGDSALYLCASSLEFIEQFFGPGTRLTVL.

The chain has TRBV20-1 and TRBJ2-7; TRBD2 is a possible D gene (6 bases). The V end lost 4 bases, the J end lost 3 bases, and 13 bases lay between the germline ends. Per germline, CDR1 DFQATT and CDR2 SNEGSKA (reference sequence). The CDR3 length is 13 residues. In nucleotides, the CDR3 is TGCAGTGCTAACGGACTAAGCGGCTACGAGCAGTACTTC. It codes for CSANGLSGYEQYF.

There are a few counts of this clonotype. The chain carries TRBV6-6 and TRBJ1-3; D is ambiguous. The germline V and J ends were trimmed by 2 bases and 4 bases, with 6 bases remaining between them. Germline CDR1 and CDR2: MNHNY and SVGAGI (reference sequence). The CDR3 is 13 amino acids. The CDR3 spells CASSYGFGNTIYF. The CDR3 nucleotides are TGTGCCAGCAGTTACGGATTCGGAAACACCATATATTTT.

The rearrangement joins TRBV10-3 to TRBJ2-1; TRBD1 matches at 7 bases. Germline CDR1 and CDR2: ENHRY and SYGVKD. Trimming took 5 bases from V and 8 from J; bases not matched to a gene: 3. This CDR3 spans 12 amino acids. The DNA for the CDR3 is TGTGCCATCAGTAGACAGGGAGATGAGCAGTTCTTC. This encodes CAISRQGDEQFF.

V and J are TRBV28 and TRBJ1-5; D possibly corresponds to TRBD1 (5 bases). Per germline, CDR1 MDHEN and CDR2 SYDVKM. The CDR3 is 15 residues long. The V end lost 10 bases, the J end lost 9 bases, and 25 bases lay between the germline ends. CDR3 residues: CATGVDGSWSRPQHF. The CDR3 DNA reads TGTGCCACGGGGGTTGACGGTTCTTGGAGCAGGCCCCAGCATTTT. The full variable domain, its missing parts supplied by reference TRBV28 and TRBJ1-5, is DVKVTQSSRYLVKRTGEKVFLECVQDMDHENMFWYRQDPGLGLRLIYFSYDVKMKEKGDIPEGYSVSREKKERFSLILESASTNQTSMYLCATGVDGSWSRPQHFGDGTRLSIL.

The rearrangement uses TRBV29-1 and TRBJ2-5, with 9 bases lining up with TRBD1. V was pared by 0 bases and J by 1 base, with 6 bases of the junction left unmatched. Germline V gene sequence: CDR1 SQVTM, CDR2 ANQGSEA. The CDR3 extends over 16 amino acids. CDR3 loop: CSVEDPRDRVQETQYF. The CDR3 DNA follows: TGCAGCGTTGAAGATCCGAGGGACAGGGTCCAAGAGACCCAGTACTTC.

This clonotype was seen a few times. CDR3 DNA: TGTGCCAGCAGTTTGTTGGGGCCAAACTATGGCTACACCTTC. Protein sequence: CASSLLGPNYGYTF. This sequence joins TRBV12-3 or TRBV12-4 and TRBJ1-2; D may be TRBD1 (5 bases). V lost 3 bases, J lost 2 bases, and 10 bases lay in between. The CDR3 has 14 amino acids.

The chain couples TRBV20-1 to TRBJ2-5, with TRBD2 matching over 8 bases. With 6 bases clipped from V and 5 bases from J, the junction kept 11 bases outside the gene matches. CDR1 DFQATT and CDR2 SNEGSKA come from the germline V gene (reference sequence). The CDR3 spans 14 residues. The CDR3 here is CSANSGVRGETQYF. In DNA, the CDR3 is TGCAGTGCAAATAGCGGGGTCCGAGGGGAGACCCAGTACTTC.

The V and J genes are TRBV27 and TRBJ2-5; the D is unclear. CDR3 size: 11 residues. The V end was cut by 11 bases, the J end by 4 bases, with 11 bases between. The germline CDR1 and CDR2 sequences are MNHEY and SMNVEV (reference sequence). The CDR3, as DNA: TGTGCCTCACGGAGTTCAGAGACCCAGTACTTC. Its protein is CASRSSETQYF.

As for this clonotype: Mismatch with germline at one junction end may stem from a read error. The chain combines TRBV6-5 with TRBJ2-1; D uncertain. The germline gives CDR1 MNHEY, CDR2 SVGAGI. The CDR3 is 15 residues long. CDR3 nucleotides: TGTGCCGGCAGTTTGGTCAGGAGCTCCTACAATGAGCAGTTCTTC. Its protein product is CAGSLVRSSYNEQFF.

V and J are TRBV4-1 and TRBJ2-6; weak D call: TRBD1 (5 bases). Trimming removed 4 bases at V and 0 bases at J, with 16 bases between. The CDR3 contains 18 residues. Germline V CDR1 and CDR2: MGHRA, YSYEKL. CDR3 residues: CASSPDSPLSSGANVLTF. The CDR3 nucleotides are TGCGCCAGCAGCCCTGACAGCCCCCTGAGCTCTGGGGCCAACGTCCTGACTTTC.